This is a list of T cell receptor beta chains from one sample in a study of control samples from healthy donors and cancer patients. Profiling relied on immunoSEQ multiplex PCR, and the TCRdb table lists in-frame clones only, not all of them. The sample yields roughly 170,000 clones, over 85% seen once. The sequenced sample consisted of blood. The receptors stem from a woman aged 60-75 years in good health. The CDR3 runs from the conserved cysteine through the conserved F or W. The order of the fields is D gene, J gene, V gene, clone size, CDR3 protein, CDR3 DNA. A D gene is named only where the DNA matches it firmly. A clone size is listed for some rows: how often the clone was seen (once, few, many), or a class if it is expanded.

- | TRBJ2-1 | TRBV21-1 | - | CATAGTGPLAGRAEQFF | TGTGCCACCGCCGGGACAGGGCCACTAGCGGGTAGGGCTGAGCAGTTCTTC
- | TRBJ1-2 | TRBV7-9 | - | CASSPGQNYGYTF | TGTGCCAGCAGCCCCGGACAGAACTATGGCTACACCTTC
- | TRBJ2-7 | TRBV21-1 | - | CASSRNSGGACEQYF | TGTGCCAGCAGCCGCAATAGCGGGGGGGCCTGTGAGCAGTACTTC
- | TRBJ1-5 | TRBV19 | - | CASSIRQALIMAQHF | TGTGCCAGTAGTATCAGACAGGCTCTAATCATGGCCCAGCATTTT
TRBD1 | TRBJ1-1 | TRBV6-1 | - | CASSEQGGTEAFF | TGTGCCAGCAGTGAACAGGGGGGTACTGAAGCTTTCTTT
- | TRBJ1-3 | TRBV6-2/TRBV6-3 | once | CASSSGHSGNTIYF | TGTGCCAGCAGTTCCGGACACTCTGGAAACACCATATATTTT
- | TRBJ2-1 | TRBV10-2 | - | CASSRFDPYNEQFF | TGCGCCAGCAGCCGATTTGACCCCTACAATGAGCAGTTCTTC
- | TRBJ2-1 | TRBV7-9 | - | CASSLVSIYNEQFF | TGTGCCAGCAGCTTAGTATCCATTTACAATGAGCAGTTCTTC
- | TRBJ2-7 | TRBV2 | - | CARGLSSGEQYF | TGTGCCAGAGGACTCTCCTCCGGCGAGCAGTACTTC
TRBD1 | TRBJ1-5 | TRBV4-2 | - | CASSQGTGVSQPQHF | TGTGCCAGCAGCCAAGGGACAGGGGTTAGTCAGCCCCAGCATTTT
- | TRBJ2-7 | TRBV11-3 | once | CASSPRGGGSPYEQYF | TGTGCCAGCAGCCCACGCGGTGGGGGATCTCCCTACGAGCAGTACTTC
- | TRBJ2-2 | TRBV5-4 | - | CASRGGGAIGELFF | TGTGCCAGCAGGGGAGGGGGCGCAATCGGGGAGCTGTTTTTT
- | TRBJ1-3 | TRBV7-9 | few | CASSLTPGNTIYF | TGTGCCAGCAGCTTAACACCTGGAAACACCATATATTTT
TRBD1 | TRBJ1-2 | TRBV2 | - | CASSPRTGNYGYTF | TGTGCCAGCAGTCCCCGGACAGGGAACTATGGCTACACCTTC
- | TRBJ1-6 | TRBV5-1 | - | CASSQEGVYNSPLHF | TGCGCCAGCAGCCAAGAGGGGGTCTATAATTCACCCCTCCACTTT
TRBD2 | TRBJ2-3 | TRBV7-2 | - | CASSPGLAGGTDTQYF | TGTGCCAGCAGCCCCGGACTAGCGGGGGGCACAGATACGCAGTATTTT
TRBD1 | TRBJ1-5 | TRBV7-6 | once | CASSLGYRGGQPQHF | TGTGCCAGCAGCTTAGGCTACAGGGGAGGTCAGCCCCAGCATTTT
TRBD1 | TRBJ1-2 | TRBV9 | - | CASSVDRGMVNGYTF | TGTGCCAGCAGCGTCGACAGGGGAATGGTTAATGGCTACACCTTC
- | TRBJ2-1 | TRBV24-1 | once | CATSDLGGLRSYNEQFF | TGTGCCACCAGTGATTTAGGGGGGTTAAGGTCCTACAATGAGCAGTTCTTC
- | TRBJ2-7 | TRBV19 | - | CASSTKGSYEQYF | TGTGCCAGTAGCACGAAAGGGTCCTACGAGCAGTACTTC
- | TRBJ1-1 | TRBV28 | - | CASSFLPQGMRTEAFF | TGTGCCAGCAGTTTCCTCCCACAGGGAATGCGCACTGAAGCTTTCTTT
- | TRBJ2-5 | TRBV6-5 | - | CASTLLETQYF | TGTGCCAGCACTCTATTGGAGACCCAGTACTTC
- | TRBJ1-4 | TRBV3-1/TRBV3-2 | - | CASSQAGGNEKLFF | TGTGCCAGCAGCCAAGCGGGTGGTAATGAAAAACTGTTTTTT
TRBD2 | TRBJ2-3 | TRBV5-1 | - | CASSPGGQDTQYF | TGCGCCAGCAGCCCGGGGGGGCAAGATACGCAGTATTTT
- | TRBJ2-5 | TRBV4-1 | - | CASSQDGSSEGRWETQYF | TGCGCCAGCAGCCAAGATGGCTCCAGCGAGGGTCGGTGGGAGACCCAGTACTTC
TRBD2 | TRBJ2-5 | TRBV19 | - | CASSNWWGGLQETQYF | TGTGCCAGTAGTAATTGGTGGGGGGGATTACAAGAGACCCAGTACTTC
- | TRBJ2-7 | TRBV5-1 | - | CASRRLDGTYEQYF | TGCGCCAGCAGACGATTGGACGGGACCTACGAGCAGTACTTC
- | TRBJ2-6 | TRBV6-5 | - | CAGANSGANVLTF | TGTGCCGGAGCCAACTCTGGGGCCAACGTCCTGACTTTC
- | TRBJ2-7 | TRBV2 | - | CASSRQLGGEQYF | TGTGCCAGCAGTCGGCAGCTGGGGGGCGAGCAGTACTTC
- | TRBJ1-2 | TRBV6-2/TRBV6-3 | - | CASSYSRIGYTF | TGTGCCAGCAGTTACTCGAGGATTGGCTACACCTTC
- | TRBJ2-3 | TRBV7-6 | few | CASRAQGGTFGTDTQYF | TGTGCCAGCAGGGCCCAAGGGGGGACGTTTGGCACAGATACGCAGTATTTT
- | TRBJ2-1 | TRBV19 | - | CASSSGTARASGSSYNEQFF | TGTGCCAGTAGTAGCGGGACAGCTCGCGCTAGCGGAAGCTCCTACAATGAGCAGTTCTTC
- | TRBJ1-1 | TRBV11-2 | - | CASSLSLNTEAFF | TGTGCCAGCTCCCTTAGTTTGAACACTGAAGCTTTCTTT
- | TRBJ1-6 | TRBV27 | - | CASSLMGNSPLHF | TGTGCCAGCAGTTTAATGGGGAATTCACCCCTCCACTTT
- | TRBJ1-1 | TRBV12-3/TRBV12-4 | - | CASSLGAGAFF | TGTGCCAGCAGTTTGGGGGCGGGGGCTTTCTTT
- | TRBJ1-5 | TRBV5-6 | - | CASSGGINQPQHF | TGTGCCAGCAGCGGGGGGATCAATCAGCCCCAGCATTTT
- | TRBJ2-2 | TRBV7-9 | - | CASSLALLSGELFF | TGTGCCAGCAGCTTAGCGCTTCTTTCCGGGGAGCTGTTTTTT
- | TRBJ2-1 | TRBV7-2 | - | CASSPGRGRNEQFF | TGTGCCAGCAGCCCGGGGAGGGGGCGGAATGAGCAGTTCTTC
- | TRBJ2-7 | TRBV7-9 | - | CASSLGSLVDGEQYF | TGTGCCAGCAGCTTAGGATCCCTGGTCGATGGCGAGCAGTACTTC
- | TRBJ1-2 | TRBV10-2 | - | CASSEGFSYGYTF | TGCGCCAGCAGTGAGGGGTTCAGTTATGGCTACACCTTC